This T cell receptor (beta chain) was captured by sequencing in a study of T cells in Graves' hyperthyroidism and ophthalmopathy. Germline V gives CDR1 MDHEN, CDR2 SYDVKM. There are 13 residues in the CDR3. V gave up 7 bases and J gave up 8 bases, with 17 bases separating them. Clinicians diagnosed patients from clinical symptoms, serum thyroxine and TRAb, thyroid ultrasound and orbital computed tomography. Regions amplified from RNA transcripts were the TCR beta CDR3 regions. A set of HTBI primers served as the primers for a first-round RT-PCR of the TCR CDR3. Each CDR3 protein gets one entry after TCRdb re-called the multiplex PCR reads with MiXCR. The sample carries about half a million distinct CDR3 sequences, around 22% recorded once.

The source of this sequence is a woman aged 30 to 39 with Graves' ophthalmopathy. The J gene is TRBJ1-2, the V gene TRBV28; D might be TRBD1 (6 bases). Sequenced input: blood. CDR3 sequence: CASTLRAGAGYTF. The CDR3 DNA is TGTGCCAGCACCCTAAGGGCGGGGGCGGGCTACACCTTC.